The text below deals with one TCR beta chain. This sample is drawn from a study of blood T cell repertoires in COVID-19. Study information: Spain, Italy and the United States supplied samples that represented acute and convalescent COVID-19.

Generated by immunoSEQ multiplex PCR, the TCRdb table keeps only in-frame clones and is missing some. Of around 300,000 clones in the sample, roughly 86% are singletons; the top ten hold more than 9%. This CDR3 region has 14 residues. Germline V gene lookup returns CDR1 WSHSY and CDR2 SAAADI. Between the trimmed V and J ends, which lost 10 bases and 1 base, there was a span of 13 bases. The source is a woman aged 30 to 39 who had recovered from COVID-19. J is TRBJ2-2 and V is TRBV10-2; the D gene is possibly TRBD1 (6 bases). Sequencing was done on a sample of PBMCs or T cells enriched from blood (not recorded which). This CDR3 reads CATTQGRNTGELFF. As DNA, the CDR3 is TGCGCCACTACACAGGGAAGGAACACCGGGGAGCTGTTTTTT.